These 8 T cell receptor beta chains were sequenced from one sample in a study of cytomegalovirus exposure and HLA in healthy donors. In the PCR, 60 Vbeta and 13 Jbeta primers were used. TCRdb keeps only in-frame clones here, not all; method: immunoSEQ multiplex PCR. The data contain roughly 100,000 clones, 65% to 85% of them singletons. The sample consisted of PBMCs. The receptors derive from a woman in her sixties or seventies in good health and CMV-seropositive.

This clone is classed as hyperexpanded (1% or more). CDR3 coding DNA: TGTGCCAGTGAGACAGGAGACGCTGAAGCTTTCTTT. It encodes CASETGDAEAFF. V gene TRBV6-6 combines with J gene TRBJ1-1, with a tentative D call TRBD1 (6 bases). V dropped 9 bases and J dropped 6 bases, with 14 bases sitting between them. This CDR3 comprises 12 residues. Germline-derived CDR1 and CDR2 are MNHNY and SVGAGI (reference sequence).

V is TRBV21-1 and J is TRBJ2-3; the tabulated D call, TRBD2, remains unverified against the DNA. TRBV21-1 is shown as a pseudogene. The CDR3 totals 17 residues. The CDR3 DNA is TGTGCCAGCAGCACCCCAAGGGCACTAGGCGGGCCAGATACGCAGTATTTT. Translation gives CASSTPRALGGPDTQYF.

The chain employs TRBV11-2 and TRBJ1-2; 11 bases map to TRBD1. V gave up 5 bases and J gave up 6 bases; unmatched junction bases: 5. CDR1 and CDR2 (germline): SGHAT, FQNNGV. The CDR3 spans 14 residues. This chain's CDR3 is CASSPRDRGDGYTF. The CDR3 nucleotides read TGTGCCAGCAGCCCGCGGGACAGGGGGGATGGCTACACCTTC. The variable domain in full, with the rest retrieved from reference TRBV11-2 and TRBJ1-2, is EAGVAQSPRYKIIEKRQSVAFWCNPISGHATLYWYQQILGQGPKLLIQFQNNGVVDDSQLPKDRFSAERLKGVDSTLKIQPAKLEDSAVYLCASSPRDRGDGYTFGSGTRLTVV.

The chain couples TRBV10-1 to TRBJ2-1, with 8 bases matching TRBD2. The V segment lost 4 bases and the J segment 8 bases; nucleotides outside the gene matches: 7. Looked up from germline, CDR1 is WNHNN and CDR2 is SYGVQD (reference sequence). The CDR3 is made up of 14 amino acids. CDR3 in amino acids: CASSVAGGRDEQFF. DNA of the CDR3: TGCGCCAGCAGTGTTGCGGGAGGTCGGGATGAGCAGTTCTTC.

The chain recombines TRBV28 with TRBJ2-3; D is perhaps TRBD2 (6 bases). V was trimmed by 1 base and J by 8 bases, leaving 13 bases between them. Germline CDR1 is MDHEN and CDR2 is SYDVKM. The CDR3 is 14 residues long. This CDR3 is CASSLYSGLGTQYF. CDR3 DNA: TGTGCCAGCAGTTTATACAGCGGGCTTGGTACGCAGTATTTT. The whole variable domain, remainder taken from reference TRBV28 and TRBJ2-3, is DVKVTQSSRYLVKRTGEKVFLECVQDMDHENMFWYRQDPGLGLRLIYFSYDVKMKEKGDIPEGYSVSREKKERFSLILESASTNQTSMYLCASSLYSGLGTQYFGPGTRLTVL.

CDR3 DNA sequence: TGTGCCAGCAACTCCGGGACTCTAACGCAAGAGACCCAGTACTTC. Its translation: CASNSGTLTQETQYF. This chain uses TRBV7-8 with TRBJ2-5, with D possibly matching TRBD2 (6 bases). This CDR3 contains 15 residues. CDR1 and CDR2 (germline): SGHVS, FQNEAQ. Trimming pared 7 bases from V and 2 bases from J, leaving 17 bases between. Full variable domain (outside the CDR3, taken from reference TRBV7-8 and TRBJ2-5): GAGVSQSPRYKVAKRGQDVALRCDPISGHVSLFWYQQALGQGPEFLTYFQNEAQLDKSGLPSDRFFAERPEGSVSTLKIQRTQQEDSAVYLCASNSGTLTQETQYFGPGTRLLVL.

The V and J genes are TRBV29-1 and TRBJ2-1; 11 bases agree with TRBD2. This CDR3 contains 13 residues. The V gene's germline CDR1 is SQVTM and CDR2 ANQGSEA. The CDR3 DNA sequence: TGCAGGGTAGCGGGAGGGGTTTTTAATGAGCAGTTCTTC. It encodes CRVAGGVFNEQFF.

The CDR3 nucleotides read TGTGCCAGCAGCTCGCAGGGTGGGACTGAAGCTTTCTTT. It is translated as CASSSQGGTEAFF. V is TRBV7-3 and J is TRBJ1-1; possibly TRBD1 for D (5 bases). Looked up from germline, CDR1 is SGHTA and CDR2 is FQGTGA. The length of the CDR3 is 13 residues. V was cut by 4 bases and J by 5 bases, with 11 bases left in between.